What follows is one TCR beta chain and its context. Antigen: not known. The data were obtained in a study of shared clonotypes between healthy human individuals. General study results and limits: Sampling was confined to blood; repertoires within tissues likely differ. Estimated richness values were generally larger in naive subsets than in memory subsets.

This CDR3 is built from 12 residues. V gave up 8 bases and J gave up 6 bases, with 13 bases separating them. Germline values: CDR1 SNHLY, CDR2 FYNNEI. This table comes from immunoSEQ multiplex PCR, and its TCRdb copy is limited to in-frame clones, with some not included. The sample holds some 660,000 clones, approximately 73% seen once. The source is a woman younger than 45 in good health. V and J are TRBV2 and TRBJ1-1, with D unresolved. The specimen sequenced was memory CD4+ T cells sorted from blood. This sample's subset: CD45RA-negative fraction. The CDR3 sequence is CASLVRSPEAFF. The CDR3 nucleotides read TGTGCCAGCTTAGTACGTTCACCTGAAGCTTTCTTT.